This T cell receptor beta chain is drawn from a study of identifying expanded T cells in peripheral blood. The protocol was immunoSEQ multiplex PCR, while the TCRdb copy is restricted to in-frame clones and leaves out a portion. The sample has about 100,000 clones; 80% to 90% are singletons. This clone was observed a single time. The sample consisted of blood. This receptor was taken from a person between 18 and 75 years old in good health.

CDR3 DNA: TGTGCCAGCAGCAAGGGTACAGGGTATGCTGAAGCTTTCTTT. This encodes CASSKGTGYAEAFF. The V call is TRBV21-1, the J call TRBJ1-1; TRBD1 is the table's D call, not checked against the DNA. TRBV21-1 is tagged as a pseudogene. This CDR3 has 14 amino acids.